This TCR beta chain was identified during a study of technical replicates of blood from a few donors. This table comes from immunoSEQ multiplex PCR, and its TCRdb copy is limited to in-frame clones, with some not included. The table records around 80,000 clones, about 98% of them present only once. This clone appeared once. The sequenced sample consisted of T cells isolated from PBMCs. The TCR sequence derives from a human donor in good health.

This CDR3 is CASSDSGRATEAFF. CDR3 DNA sequence: TGCGCCAGCAGTGATAGTGGCAGGGCCACTGAAGCTTTCTTT. The J gene is TRBJ1-1, the V gene TRBV10-2, with TRBD1 as a possible D gene (5 bases). The CDR3 runs to 14 residues. Trimming removed 3 bases from V and 4 bases from J, with 12 bases in between. Germline V gives CDR1 WSHSY, CDR2 SAAADI.